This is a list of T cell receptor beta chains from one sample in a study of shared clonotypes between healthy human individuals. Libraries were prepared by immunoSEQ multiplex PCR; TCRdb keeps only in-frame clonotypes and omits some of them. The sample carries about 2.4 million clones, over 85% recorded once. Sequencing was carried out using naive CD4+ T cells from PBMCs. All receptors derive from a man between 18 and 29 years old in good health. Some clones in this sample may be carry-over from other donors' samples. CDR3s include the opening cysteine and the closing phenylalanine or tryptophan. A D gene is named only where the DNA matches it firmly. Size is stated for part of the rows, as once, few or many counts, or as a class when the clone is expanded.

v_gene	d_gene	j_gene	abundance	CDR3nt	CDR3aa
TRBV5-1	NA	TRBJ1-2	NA	TGCGCCAGCACCGACTATGGGGAAGTAGATGGCTACACCTTC	CASTDYGEVDGYTF
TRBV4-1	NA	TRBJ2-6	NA	TGCGCCAGCAGCCAACACCCGACTAGGGCTGGGGCCAACGTCCTGACTTTC	CASSQHPTRAGANVLTF
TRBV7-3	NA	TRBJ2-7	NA	TGTGCCAGCAGCTTGACCACGCAGTACGAGCAGTACTTC	CASSLTTQYEQYF
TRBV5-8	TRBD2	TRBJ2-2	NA	TGTGCCAGCAGCAATGGACTAGCGGGAGTCGCCGGGGAGCTGTTTTTT	CASSNGLAGVAGELFF
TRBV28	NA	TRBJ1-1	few	TGTGCCAGCAGTCACAGGAACACTGAAGCTTTCTTT	CASSHRNTEAFF
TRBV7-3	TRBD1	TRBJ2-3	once	TGTGCCAGCAGCTCGAGGACAGGGGCGCAGTATTTT	CASSSRTGAQYF
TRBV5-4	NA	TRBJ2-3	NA	TGTGCCAGCAGCTTAGTGATGGACGATACGCAGTATTTT	CASSLVMDDTQYF
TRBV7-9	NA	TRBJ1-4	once	TGTGCCAGCAGCTTAGCCCAGGGGAACAGTAATGGTGAAAAACTGTTTTTT	CASSLAQGNSNGEKLFF
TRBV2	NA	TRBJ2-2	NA	TGTGCCAGCACCACGGTGGGTGGCGGGGAGCTGTTTTTT	CASTTVGGGELFF
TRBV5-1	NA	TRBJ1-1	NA	TGCGCCAGCAGCTTGGCACAGGCGAACACTGAAGCTTTCTTT	CASSLAQANTEAFF
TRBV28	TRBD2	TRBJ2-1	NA	TGTGCCAGCTCGCTGGGAGGGGACAATGAGCAGTTCTTC	CASSLGGDNEQFF
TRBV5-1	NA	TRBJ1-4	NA	TGCGCCAGCAGCCCCGCGTGGGGGGCGCGCAATGAAAAACTGTTTTTT	CASSPAWGARNEKLFF
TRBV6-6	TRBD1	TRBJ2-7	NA	TGTGCCAGCAGTGGACAGGGGGCTGTCTACGAGCAGTACTTC	CASSGQGAVYEQYF
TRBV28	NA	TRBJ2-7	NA	TGTGCCAGCACCATCCGCGGCATGGGGTACGAGCAGTACTTC	CASTIRGMGYEQYF
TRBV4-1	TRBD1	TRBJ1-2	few	TGCGCCAGCAGCCTTAAGTCCCGGACAGGGATTAGGGGCTACACCTTC	CASSLKSRTGIRGYTF
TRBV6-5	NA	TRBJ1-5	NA	TGTGCCAGCAGTCCACCCGGGCAGCCCCAGCATTTT	CASSPPGQPQHF
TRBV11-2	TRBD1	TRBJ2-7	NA	TGTGCCAGCAGCCCGATTAGGGGGCCCGGGACCCAGGCCTACGAGCAGTACTTC	CASSPIRGPGTQAYEQYF
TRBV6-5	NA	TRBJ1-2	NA	TGTGCCAGCACCCCGCGCCGGGGGGGGAACTATGGCTACACCTTC	CASTPRRGGNYGYTF
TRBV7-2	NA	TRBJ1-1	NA	TGTGCCAGCAGCCCCCAGCCTAACACTGAAGCTTTCTTT	CASSPQPNTEAFF
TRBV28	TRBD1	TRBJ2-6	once	TGTGCCAGCAGCTCAGGGGGCACTGGGGCCAACGTCCTGACTTTC	CASSSGGTGANVLTF
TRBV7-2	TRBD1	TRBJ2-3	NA	TGTGCCAGCAGCTTTCTAGGACAGGGGCTTGATACGCAGTATTTT	CASSFLGQGLDTQYF
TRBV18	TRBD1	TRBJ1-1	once	TGTGCCAGCTCGACGGACAGGGGGATGGACACTGAAGCTTTCTTT	CASSTDRGMDTEAFF
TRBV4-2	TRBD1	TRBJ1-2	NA	TGTGCCAGCAGCCAAGTGGGCCAGGGGGCGGGCTACACCTTC	CASSQVGQGAGYTF
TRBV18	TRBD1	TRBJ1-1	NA	TGTGCCAGCTCACTGGGATCCGGACAGGGGATTGAAGCTTTCTTT	CASSLGSGQGIEAFF
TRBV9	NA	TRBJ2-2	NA	TGTGCCAGCAGCGTAGGCGGGACTGGCACCGGGGAGCTGTTTTTT	CASSVGGTGTGELFF
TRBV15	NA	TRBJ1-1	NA	TGTGCCACCAGCAGAGAAGGCAGCATGAACACTGAAGCTTTCTTT	CATSREGSMNTEAFF
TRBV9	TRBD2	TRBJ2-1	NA	TGTGCCAGCAGCGTAGAGTGGCGGGGGGAATACAATGAGCAGTTCTTC	CASSVEWRGEYNEQFF
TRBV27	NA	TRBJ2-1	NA	TGTGCCAGCAGTTTAGGCAGTCCCAATGAGCAGTTCTTC	CASSLGSPNEQFF